The present T cell receptor beta chain was sequenced within a study of blood T cell repertoires in COVID-19. Overall study: Whether acute or convalescent, the COVID-19 samples came from the United States, Italy and Spain. Sample material is recorded as cDNA or gDNA derived from T cells, B-cell-depleted T cells, or PBMCs.

Original data processing: Reference gene primer amplification gave nucleated cell count estimates. Produced via immunoSEQ multiplex PCR; TCRdb's table is partial and in-frame only. Clone size and V and J calls were adopted from that table, with D and trimming inferred from the DNA. The sample consists of about 430,000 clones, about 90% of them appearing once. Followed longitudinally, the Seattle patients had been enrolled during active infection. CDR1 is MNHNY and CDR2 is SVGAGI in the germline V gene (reference sequence). The CDR3 totals 16 residues. V lost 5 bases to trimming and J lost 0 bases, with 11 bases between them. This clone was recorded only once.

This TCR came from a man aged 18 to 30 with COVID-19, enrolled during active disease. The V gene is TRBV6-6, the J gene TRBJ2-6; weak D call: TRBD2 (6 bases). Material: peripheral blood. The CDR3 sequence: CASSRGGVSGANVLTF. The CDR3 DNA follows: TGTGCCAGCAGTCGAGGCGGGGTCTCTGGGGCCAACGTCCTGACTTTC.